These 14 T cell receptor beta chains were sequenced from one sample in a study of shared clonotypes between healthy human individuals. This table comes from immunoSEQ multiplex PCR, and its TCRdb copy is limited to in-frame clones, with some not included. The table lists some 2.3 million clones, 93% of them singletons. The sample was naive CD4+ T cells from PBMCs. The subset was: CD45RA+ positively selected. These receptors were collected from a man aged 18 to 35 in good health. Some clones in this sample may be carry-over from other donors' samples.

The rearrangement links TRBV9 to TRBJ1-4, with a tentative D call TRBD1 (6 bases). The ends were cut back, 3 bases at V and 7 bases at J, with 16 bases in the middle. This CDR3 comprises 15 residues. Germline lookup yields CDR1 SGDLS and CDR2 YYNGEE. CDR3 nucleotide sequence: TGTGCCAGCAGCGCGACAGGCGACCCGGGTGAAAAACTGTTTTTT. Amino acids: CASSATGDPGEKLFF. The variable domain in full, with the rest retrieved from reference TRBV9 and TRBJ1-4, is DSGVTQTPKHLITATGQRVTLRCSPRSGDLSVYWYQQSLDQGLQFLIQYYNGEERAKGNILERFSAQQFPDLHSELNLSSLELGDSALYFCASSATGDPGEKLFFGSGTQLSVL.

V usage is TRBV5-1 and J usage is TRBJ2-7; TRBD2 is a possible D gene (6 bases). CDR1 is SGHRS, CDR2 YFSETQ, per germline. This CDR3 spans 14 amino acids. V lost 2 bases and J 6 bases, leaving 15 bases between the germline ends. The CDR3 nucleotides read TGCGCCAGCAGCTTTGGGGGGATCGGGCTCGAGCAGTACTTC. Amino acid sequence: CASSFGGIGLEQYF.

The J gene is TRBJ2-1, the V gene TRBV7-3; 7 positions match TRBD2. The CDR3 covers 17 residues. Looked up from germline, CDR1 is SGHTA and CDR2 is FQGTGA. J lost 6 bases, V lost 1 base, and 12 bases had no gene match. DNA for the CDR3: TGTGCCAGCAGCTTAATGAACGCGGGAGAATTTAGCAATGAGCAGTTCTTC. It encodes CASSLMNAGEFSNEQFF. Filled out from reference TRBV7-3 and TRBJ2-1, the complete variable domain reads GAGVSQTPSNKVTEKGKYVELRCDPISGHTALYWYRQSLGQGPEFLIYFQGTGAADDSGLPNDRFFAVRPEGSVSTLKIQRTERGDSAVYLCASSLMNAGEFSNEQFFGPGTRLTVL.

The chain has TRBV15 and TRBJ2-1; possibly TRBD1 for D (6 bases). Trimming took 2 bases from V and 2 from J, leaving 10 bases between them. Per the germline V gene, CDR1 is LNHNV and CDR2 is YYDKDF (reference sequence). CDR3 length: 15 residues. The CDR3 reads CATSRPRTAYNEQFF. CDR3 nucleotide sequence: TGTGCCACCAGCAGACCCCGGACAGCCTACAATGAGCAGTTCTTC.

V gene TRBV27 combines with J gene TRBJ2-6; D perhaps matches TRBD1 (6 bases). The germline V gene has CDR1 MNHEY and CDR2 SMNVEV (reference sequence). CDR3 length: 19 residues. V gave up 5 bases and J gave up 0 bases, with 20 bases separating them. This CDR3 is CASSRNIGTPSSGANVLTF. In nucleotides, the CDR3 is TGTGCCAGCAGTCGAAACATTGGGACACCGAGCTCTGGGGCCAACGTCCTGACTTTC.

Notes on this clone: This sample includes further DNA sequences coding for the same CDR3. This chain joins TRBV5-1 and TRBJ1-1, with unresolved D. This CDR3 contains 13 residues. The V end lost 2 bases, the J end lost 4 bases, and 9 bases lay between the germline ends. Looked up from germline, CDR1 is SGHRS and CDR2 is YFSETQ. CDR3 region: CASSLSTSTEAFF. The CDR3 nucleotides are TGCGCCAGCAGCTTAAGTACCAGCACTGAAGCTTTCTTT.

Worth noting for this clone: The same CDR3 arises from other DNA sequences in this sample as well. The gene calls are TRBV5-1 and TRBJ1-2; D is perhaps TRBD1 (5 bases). Germline V lookup: CDR1 SGHRS, CDR2 YFSETQ. The V end was cut by 4 bases, the J end by 0 bases, with 13 bases between. CDR3 length equals 15 residues. CDR3 residues: CASSDDRAANYGYTF. CDR3 bases: TGCGCCAGCAGCGACGACAGAGCGGCTAACTATGGCTACACCTTC.

The V call is TRBV2, the J call TRBJ1-2; no clear D. The CDR3 extends over 13 amino acids. Germline V CDR1 and CDR2: SNHLY, FYNNEI. V was pared by 11 bases and J by 1 base, with 14 bases between. CDR3 sequence: CAHLGLGNYGYTF. CDR3 nucleotides: TGTGCCCACCTCGGGCTCGGTAACTATGGCTACACCTTC.

This chain links TRBV25-1 with TRBJ2-5; D ambiguous. The assigned J gene may be wrong: the sequence end matches TRBJ2-7 better. The CDR3 is 14 amino acids. Germline V gene data show CDR1 as MGHDK and CDR2 as SYGVNS. CDR3 loop: CASSGGWIPYEQYF. The CDR3 DNA follows: TGTGCCAGCAGTGGCGGTTGGATTCCCTACGAGCAGTACTTC.

The chain links TRBV2 to TRBJ2-5, with 8 bases that match TRBD1. V was clipped by 8 bases and J by 0 bases; unmatched bases: 17. There are 18 residues in the CDR3. Germline CDR1 is SNHLY and CDR2 is FYNNEI. The CDR3 loop reads CASWGLPKGQVDQETQYF. Written as DNA, the CDR3 is TGTGCCAGCTGGGGTTTACCCAAGGGACAGGTAGACCAAGAGACCCAGTACTTC.

V gene TRBV7-8 combines with J gene TRBJ2-7; weak D call: TRBD2 (5 bases). Trimming left V 3 bases short and J 2 bases short, with 20 bases between. The CDR3 has 17 amino acids. The germline CDR1 and CDR2 sequences are SGHVS and FQNEAQ. The CDR3 DNA is TGTGCCAGCAGCTTCCGCGTGCGGACTCCCCAGGCCTACGAGCAGTACTTC. Its protein is CASSFRVRTPQAYEQYF.

In the case of this clone: The CDR3 end shows no conserved phenylalanine or tryptophan, and so a read error is likely. Because the CDR3's place on the DNA is in doubt, the DNA is left out and the CDR3 is given as listed by TCRdb. The J gene is TRBJ1-1, the V gene TRBV6-6; the table's D call, TRBD1, was not checked against the DNA. From germline, CDR1 is MNHNY and CDR2 SVGAGI (reference sequence). The length of the CDR3 is 13 amino acids, counting both ends. The CDR3 sequence: CASSPPKYPIPHR.

The rearrangement links TRBV7-9 to TRBJ2-1, with D possibly matching TRBD1 (5 bases). With 1 base removed from V and 8 bases from J, the gap between germline ends came to 15 bases. Germline CDR1 is SEHNR and CDR2 is FQNEAQ (reference sequence). The CDR3 covers 15 residues. As DNA, the CDR3 is TGTGCCAGCAGCTTAGTCCGCCCCTGGGGCGATGAGCAGTTCTTC. As protein: CASSLVRPWGDEQFF.

V usage is TRBV5-1 and J usage is TRBJ2-7; 11 positions agree with TRBD1. This CDR3 is 15 amino acids long. V lost 4 bases and J lost 4; bases outside the gene matches: 7. CDR1 and CDR2 from the germline V gene are SGHRS and YFSETQ. CDR3 in amino acids: CASSRTGGNQYEQYF. The CDR3 DNA follows: TGCGCCAGCAGCCGGACAGGGGGCAATCAGTACGAGCAGTACTTC.